The 14 T cell receptor beta chains presented below share a single source sample, sequenced in a study of molecular identifiers for immune sequencing clone quantification. One entry per CDR3 protein results from TCRdb running MiXCR on the PCR reads. The data contain about 320,000 distinct CDR3 sequences, 24% of them singletons. The source material was naive CD8+ T cells from blood, with Jurkat cell RNA spiked in. The subset was: FACS-sorted CD8+CD4-CCR7+CD45RA+ naive T cells. The receptors stem from a human donor in good health. Some libraries in this study had Jurkat cell RNA spiked in.

This clonotype has ten or more counts. The V gene is TRBV4-3, the J gene TRBJ1-5; D gene ambiguous. Per the germline V gene, CDR1 is LGHNA and CDR2 is YSLEER. The CDR3 length is 15 residues. Trimming removed 4 bases from V and 2 bases from J, with 12 bases in between. CDR3 protein: CASSLNLGGNQPQHF. Written as DNA, the CDR3 is TGCGCCAGCAGCCTCAATCTCGGAGGCAATCAGCCCCAGCATTTT.

This clonotype has just a few counts. CDR3 amino acids: CASGDGTGQETQYF. In nucleotides, the CDR3 is TGTGCCAGCGGAGACGGGACAGGCCAAGAGACCCAGTACTTC. The chain is built from TRBV12-3 or TRBV12-4 and TRBJ2-5; 8 bases line up with TRBD1. The CDR3 consists of 14 residues. With 8 bases clipped from V and 1 base from J, the junction kept 6 bases outside the gene matches.

This clonotype was counted only a few times. CDR3: CASGTASGNTIYF. In nucleotides, the CDR3 is TGTGCCAGCGGGACAGCCTCTGGAAACACCATATATTTT. The rearrangement uses TRBV7-9 and TRBJ1-3; the match to TRBD1 covers 7 bases. The CDR3 runs to 13 residues. V was clipped by 8 bases and J by 0 bases; unmatched bases: 1. The germline V gene encodes CDR1 SEHNR and CDR2 FQNEAQ (reference sequence).

Only a few counts were recorded for this clonotype. The chain employs TRBV28 and TRBJ2-3; TRBD1 is a possible D gene (6 bases). CDR1 MDHEN and CDR2 SYDVKM come from the germline V gene. The germline V and J ends were trimmed by 7 bases and 4 bases, with 12 bases remaining between them. This CDR3 contains 13 residues. The CDR3 region has the DNA TGTGCCAGCACCGGCAGGGGCTCAGATACGCAGTATTTT. Translated: CASTGRGSDTQYF.

V is TRBV28 and J is TRBJ1-6; possibly TRBD1 for D (5 bases). The CDR3 length is 13 residues. V lost 8 bases, J lost 4 bases, and 9 bases lay in between. Germline CDR1 MDHEN, CDR2 SYDVKM. CDR3 in DNA: TGTGCCAGCCAGGGTGGTTATAATTCACCCCTCCACTTT. Amino acids: CASQGGYNSPLHF.

V is TRBV7-2 and J is TRBJ2-5; 7 bases map to TRBD1. Germline loops: CDR1 SGHTA, CDR2 FQGNSA. The trim removed 0 bases at V and 0 bases at J, leaving 4 bases unmatched. The CDR3 extends over 16 amino acids. The CDR3 is CASSLAGQAHQETQYF. The CDR3 coding sequence is TGTGCCAGCAGCTTAGCCGGACAGGCCCACCAAGAGACCCAGTACTTC. Combining the CDR3 with reference TRBV7-2 and TRBJ2-5 gives the whole variable domain GAGVSQSPSNKVTEKGKDVELRCDPISGHTALYWYRQSLGQGLEFLIYFQGNSAPDKSGLPSDRFSAERTGGSVSTLTIQRTQQEDSAVYLCASSLAGQAHQETQYFGPGTRLLVL.

The chain joins TRBV9 to TRBJ1-3; tentatively, D is TRBD1 (6 bases). Trimming took 7 bases from V and 2 from J, leaving 7 bases between them. The CDR3 consists of 12 residues. Germline assignment: CDR1 SGDLS and CDR2 YYNGEE. The CDR3 region has the DNA TGTGCCAGCGGGGACACTGGAAACACCATATATTTT. Amino acid sequence: CASGDTGNTIYF.

This clonotype occurred once. The chain has TRBV29-1 and TRBJ2-1; the D is unclear. The CDR3 has 11 residues. Trimming left V 3 bases short and J 13 bases short, with 13 bases between. Germline loops: CDR1 SQVTM, CDR2 ANQGSEA. The CDR3 reads CSVDRNGKQFF. The CDR3 nucleotides are TGCAGCGTTGATCGAAACGGTAAACAGTTCTTC.

This clonotype was seen only a few times. The chain is built from TRBV2 and TRBJ2-7, with TRBD2 identical over 10 bases. V shed 8 bases, J shed 6 bases, and the junction held 10 bases outside the gene matches. The length of the CDR3 is 14 residues. Germline lookup yields CDR1 SNHLY and CDR2 FYNNEI. The CDR3 DNA sequence: TGTGCCAGCCAATCAGCGGGAGGGCTCATCGAGCAGTACTTC. The encoded protein is CASQSAGGLIEQYF.

There are many counts of this clonotype. This chain joins TRBV5-1 and TRBJ1-5, with 12 nucleotides matching TRBD1. V dropped 4 bases and J dropped 6; count of bases not matched to a gene: 8. There are 16 residues in the CDR3. Per the germline V gene, CDR1 is SGHRS and CDR2 is YFSETQ. The CDR3 is CASSIRDRGRGQPQHF. For the CDR3, the DNA is TGCGCCAGCAGCATCCGGGACAGGGGGCGCGGTCAGCCCCAGCATTTT.

Worth noting for this clonotype: This may come from a read error, since a much larger clone is one base off. The chain has TRBV5-3 and TRBJ1-6; D is unresolved. TRBV5-3 is placed among ORFs of uncertain function. V lost 10 bases, J lost 8 bases, and 16 bases lay in between. The CDR3 length is 13 residues. DNA of the CDR3: TGTGCCTGCAGCTTGGCAAGTTATTCACCCCTCCACTTT. Encoded protein: CACSLASYSPLHF.

This clonotype was detected many times. This chain links TRBV12-3 or TRBV12-4 with TRBJ2-7; 10 bases match TRBD1. The CDR3 covers 13 residues. With 6 bases clipped from V and 6 bases from J, the junction kept 5 bases outside the gene matches. CDR3 residues: CASSLGQGVEQYF. As DNA, the CDR3 is TGTGCCAGCAGCCTTGGACAGGGGGTCGAGCAGTACTTC.

The gene calls are TRBV27 and TRBJ1-1; D remains ambiguous. This CDR3 spans 13 amino acids. V dropped 9 bases and J dropped 3 bases, with 14 bases sitting between them. Germline CDR1 is MNHEY and CDR2 is SMNVEV (reference sequence). The CDR3 DNA reads as TGTGCCAGTAAGGTGGGCGGATACACTGAAGCTTTCTTT. Translating it yields CASKVGGYTEAFF.

V is TRBV2 and J is TRBJ1-1; D is uncertain. V was cut by 4 bases and J by 12 bases, with 6 bases left in between. Looked up from germline, CDR1 is SNHLY and CDR2 is FYNNEI. The CDR3 runs to 9 residues. CDR3: CASSGGSFF. DNA for the CDR3: TGTGCCAGCAGTGGTGGATCTTTCTTT.